These T cell receptor beta chains were read from a single sample in a study of CD8 T cells in Susac syndrome. TCRdb re-called the immunoSEQ multiplex PCR reads with MiXCR, one entry per CDR3 protein. The sample has approximately 140,000 distinct CDR3 sequences, about 93% seen once. The sequenced material came from CD8+ T cells from PBMCs. These receptors all come from a human donor in good health. Each CDR3 is given with its conserved first and last residue. The order of the fields is clone size, V gene, D gene, J gene, CDR3 DNA, CDR3 protein. D genes are given only for firm matches. The size of a clone is reported for some rows only, either as once, few or many, or as a class for expanded clones.

size: -; V: TRBV29-1; D: -; J: TRBJ2-3; DNA: TGCAGCGTTGAAAGTCGTAGCACAGATACGCAGTATTTT; CDR3: CSVESRSTDTQYF
size: -; V: TRBV29-1; D: -; J: TRBJ1-2; DNA: TGCAGCGTCCTAGTCCGGGATGGCTACACCTTC; CDR3: CSVLVRDGYTF
size: -; V: TRBV27; D: -; J: TRBJ2-1; DNA: TGTGCCAGCAGTATCACAGGGAATGAGCAGTTCTTC; CDR3: CASSITGNEQFF
size: -; V: TRBV7-2; D: TRBD1; J: TRBJ1-2; DNA: TGTGCCAGCAGCTTGGGACAGGGTTTAGGGTATGGCTACACCTTC; CDR3: CASSLGQGLGYGYTF
size: -; V: TRBV27; D: -; J: TRBJ1-1; DNA: TGTGCCAGCAGCCTCATCCTTGGGGAAGCTTTCTTT; CDR3: CASSLILGEAFF
size: -; V: TRBV7-9; D: -; J: TRBJ1-1; DNA: TGTGCCAGCAGCTTAGCACGGGTCACTGAAGCTTTCTTT; CDR3: CASSLARVTEAFF
size: -; V: TRBV25-1; D: -; J: TRBJ1-1; DNA: TGTGCCAGCAGTGAATCGGGTTCATCTGAAGCTTTCTTT; CDR3: CASSESGSSEAFF
size: -; V: TRBV24-1; D: TRBD2; J: TRBJ2-1; DNA: TGTGCCACCAGTGATAGAACTAGCGGATACAATGAGCAGTTCTTC; CDR3: CATSDRTSGYNEQFF
size: once; V: TRBV30; D: -; J: TRBJ2-1; DNA: TGTGCCTGGAGCTTACGTGGTGAGCAGTTCTTC; CDR3: CAWSLRGEQFF
size: -; V: TRBV28; D: -; J: TRBJ1-1; DNA: TGTGCCAGCAGACCACAGGGTTTGAACACTGAAGCTTTCTTT; CDR3: CASRPQGLNTEAFF
size: -; V: TRBV20-1; D: TRBD2; J: TRBJ2-7; DNA: TGCAGTGCCAATAAGGGACTAGCGGGAGGGCAATACGAGCAGTACTTC; CDR3: CSANKGLAGGQYEQYF
size: -; V: TRBV27; D: -; J: TRBJ1-4; DNA: TGTGCCAGCAGACCATCGGAAATTAATGAAAAACTGTTTTTT; CDR3: CASRPSEINEKLFF
size: -; V: TRBV27; D: -; J: TRBJ2-3; DNA: TGTGCCAGCAGTCGCCGGGAGTCCGATACGCAGTATTTT; CDR3: CASSRRESDTQYF
size: -; V: TRBV7-9; D: -; J: TRBJ2-7; DNA: TGTGCCAGCAGGGATACTTTTACCTACGAGCAGTACTTC; CDR3: CASRDTFTYEQYF
size: -; V: TRBV29-1; D: TRBD2; J: TRBJ2-1; DNA: TGCAGCGTTGAAGCGGGAGGTGTAGACGGCTACAATGAGCAGTTCTTC; CDR3: CSVEAGGVDGYNEQFF
size: -; V: TRBV20-1; D: TRBD1; J: TRBJ1-2; DNA: TGCAGTGCGAGACCGGGACAGATAAACTATGGCTACACCTTC; CDR3: CSARPGQINYGYTF
size: -; V: TRBV27; D: TRBD1; J: TRBJ1-5; DNA: TGTGCCAGCAGTGACAGGGGAGTACAGCCCCAGCATTTT; CDR3: CASSDRGVQPQHF
size: -; V: TRBV12-3/TRBV12-4; D: -; J: TRBJ2-2; DNA: TGTGCCAGCACTTTAGGGACCGGGGAGCTGTTTTTT; CDR3: CASTLGTGELFF
size: -; V: TRBV7-8; D: -; J: TRBJ2-3; DNA: TGTGCCAGCGCGGAACTTGGACATACGCAGTATTTT; CDR3: CASAELGHTQYF
size: -; V: TRBV7-9; D: -; J: TRBJ2-1; DNA: TGTGCCAGCAGCCCAGGAGGACGGATCAATGAGCAGTTCTTC; CDR3: CASSPGGRINEQFF
size: -; V: TRBV27; D: -; J: TRBJ2-5; DNA: TGTGCCAGCATGGGTAGGGTTGTCGAGACCCAGTACTTC; CDR3: CASMGRVVETQYF
size: -; V: TRBV6-6; D: -; J: TRBJ2-1; DNA: TGTGCCAGCAGTTACGGGGGTCTTCCGTACAATGAGCAGTTCTTC; CDR3: CASSYGGLPYNEQFF
size: -; V: TRBV13; D: -; J: TRBJ2-7; DNA: TGTGCCAGCAGTATCGGGACAAGGACCTACGAGCAGTACTTC; CDR3: CASSIGTRTYEQYF
size: -; V: TRBV15; D: TRBD2; J: TRBJ2-5; DNA: TGTGCCACCAGCAGGAAAATAGCGGGAAAAGAGACCCAGTACTTC; CDR3: CATSRKIAGKETQYF
size: once; V: TRBV7-9; D: -; J: TRBJ2-1; DNA: TGTGCCAGCAGGACCCTAGAGCGGGAGCAGTTCTTC; CDR3: CASRTLEREQFF
size: once; V: TRBV7-9; D: -; J: TRBJ2-3; DNA: TGTGCCAGCAGCTTGGTTGGCGGACGCACAGATACGCAGTATTTT; CDR3: CASSLVGGRTDTQYF
size: -; V: TRBV27; D: -; J: TRBJ1-5; DNA: TGTGCCAGCAGTCTTAACAGGGGCAATCAGCCCCAGCATTTT; CDR3: CASSLNRGNQPQHF
size: -; V: TRBV29-1; D: -; J: TRBJ2-7; DNA: TGCAGCGTTAGACAGGACGAGCAGTACTTC; CDR3: CSVRQDEQYF
size: -; V: TRBV19; D: TRBD2; J: TRBJ2-1; DNA: TGTGCCAGTAGCACTATAGCGGGAAATGAGCAGTTCTTC; CDR3: CASSTIAGNEQFF
size: -; V: TRBV20-1; D: -; J: TRBJ1-2; DNA: TGCAGTGCTAGCCCCGACCGAGCGAATCCCTATGGCTACACCTTC; CDR3: CSASPDRANPYGYTF
size: -; V: TRBV9; D: -; J: TRBJ2-1; DNA: TGTGCCAGCAGCGTATCGTACAATGAGCAGTTCTTC; CDR3: CASSVSYNEQFF
size: -; V: TRBV7-6; D: -; J: TRBJ2-5; DNA: TGTGCCAGCAGCGGGGGGCCACGGCGAGAGACCCAGTACTTC; CDR3: CASSGGPRRETQYF
size: once; V: TRBV7-9; D: -; J: TRBJ2-7; DNA: TGTGCCAGCACGACGCGGGGCGACGAGCAGTACTTC; CDR3: CASTTRGDEQYF
size: -; V: TRBV3-1; D: -; J: TRBJ1-1; DNA: TGTGCCAGCAGCCAAGTTCAGGGCATGAACACTGAAGCTTTCTTT; CDR3: CASSQVQGMNTEAFF
size: -; V: TRBV29-1; D: TRBD1; J: TRBJ1-2; DNA: TGCAGCGTCGTGGACAGGGAAGGTAGCTATGGCTACACCTTC; CDR3: CSVVDREGSYGYTF
size: -; V: TRBV9; D: -; J: TRBJ2-1; DNA: TGTGCCAGCAGCGTAGAAGGGGGGTTAAGCAATGAGCAGTTCTTC; CDR3: CASSVEGGLSNEQFF
size: -; V: TRBV29-1; D: -; J: TRBJ1-1; DNA: TGCAGCGTGGATGGACAGTCTGAAGCTTTCTTT; CDR3: CSVDGQSEAFF
size: -; V: TRBV7-3; D: TRBD1; J: TRBJ2-1; DNA: TGTGCCAGCAGCGGGGGACAGTATCTCAATGAGCAGTTCTTC; CDR3: CASSGGQYLNEQFF
size: -; V: TRBV29-1; D: TRBD1; J: TRBJ2-1; DNA: TGCAGCGTGGGAAGGGACAGGTTGAAATTCTTC; CDR3: CSVGRDRLKFF
size: -; V: TRBV4-3; D: -; J: TRBJ2-7; DNA: TGCGCCAGCAGCCAGCGGGACACGTCCTCCTACGAGCAGTACTTC; CDR3: CASSQRDTSSYEQYF
size: -; V: TRBV28; D: -; J: TRBJ2-5; DNA: TGTGCCAGCAGTCCCCGGATTAACTGGGAGACCCAGTACTTC; CDR3: CASSPRINWETQYF
size: -; V: TRBV20-1; D: -; J: TRBJ2-7; DNA: TGCAGTGCTAGACTAGCGCCCCGGAATACCTACGAGCAGTACTTC; CDR3: CSARLAPRNTYEQYF
size: -; V: TRBV4-2; D: TRBD2; J: TRBJ2-1; DNA: TGTGCCAGCAGCGTTAGCGGGAACGTTGAGCAGTTCTTC; CDR3: CASSVSGNVEQFF
size: -; V: TRBV29-1; D: -; J: TRBJ2-4; DNA: TGCAGCGTTGAAGCGGGAAGTCGGGTCCTAGCCAAAAACATTCAGTACTTC; CDR3: CSVEAGSRVLAKNIQYF
size: -; V: TRBV29-1; D: TRBD2; J: TRBJ2-7; DNA: TGCAGCGTTGAGGCTAGCGGTACCTCCTACGAGCAGTACTTC; CDR3: CSVEASGTSYEQYF
size: -; V: TRBV4-3; D: -; J: TRBJ1-2; DNA: TGCGCCAGCAGCCAAGATCGGGGCTTACAGAGAAACTATGGCTACACCTTC; CDR3: CASSQDRGLQRNYGYTF
size: -; V: TRBV27; D: TRBD1; J: TRBJ1-1; DNA: TGTGCCAGCAAACGCTTACGGGACAGGGGCACTGAAGCTTTCTTT; CDR3: CASKRLRDRGTEAFF
size: -; V: TRBV4-1; D: -; J: TRBJ1-1; DNA: TGCGCCAGCAGCCAGGTATCCACTGAAGCTTTCTTT; CDR3: CASSQVSTEAFF
size: -; V: TRBV7-9; D: -; J: TRBJ1-2; DNA: TGTGCCAGCAGCTTAGCGCTAGAGACGGGTAATGGCTACACCTTC; CDR3: CASSLALETGNGYTF